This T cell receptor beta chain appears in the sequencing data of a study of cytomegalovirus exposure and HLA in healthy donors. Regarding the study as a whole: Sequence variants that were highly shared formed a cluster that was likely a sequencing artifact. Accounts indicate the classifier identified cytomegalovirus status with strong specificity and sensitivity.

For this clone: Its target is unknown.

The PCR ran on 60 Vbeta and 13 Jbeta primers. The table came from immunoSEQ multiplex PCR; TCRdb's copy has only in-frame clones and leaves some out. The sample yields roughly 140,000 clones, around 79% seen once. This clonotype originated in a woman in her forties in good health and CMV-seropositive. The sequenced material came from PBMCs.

CDR3 sequence reads: CASKSGGELSYEQYF. CDR3 nucleotides: TGTGCCAGCAAGAGCGGGGGGGAGTTATCCTACGAGCAGTACTTC. This chain connects TRBV5-4 to TRBJ2-7, with TRBD2 identical over 10 bases. CDR1 is SGHNT, CDR2 YYREEE, per germline (reference sequence). CDR3 length: 15 amino acids. Trimming at V came to 6 bases and at J to 1 base, leaving 7 bases not matched to a gene. Supplemented by reference TRBV5-4 and TRBJ2-7, the full variable domain reads ETGVTQSPTHLIKTRGQQVTLRCSSQSGHNTVSWYQQALGQGPQFIFQYYREEENGRGNFPPRFSGLQFPNYSSELNVNALELDDSALYLCASKSGGELSYEQYFGPGTRLTVT.